The 21 T cell receptor beta chains listed next were all sequenced from one sample in a study of post-analysis software for immune sequencing data. Study-wide results and caveats: There were roughly five TRBV segments more frequent in patients than controls, and TRBV5-6, TRBV5-1 and TRBV20-1 were among them.

The TCR beta cDNA libraries contained unique molecular identifiers. From the PCR reads, TCRdb called clonotypes with MiXCR, one entry per CDR3 protein. The data show around 440,000 distinct CDR3 sequences, with roughly 45% seen just once and 12% held by the top ten. No antigen is known for these receptors. The sequenced material came from blood. The source is a girl aged 5-17 years with multiple sclerosis.

Remarks on this clonotype: At one end, the junction sequence differs from germline, possibly due to a read error. The chain is built from TRBV9 and TRBJ1-1; TRBD1 agrees at 8 bases. The CDR3 loop spans 16 amino acids. Looked up from germline, CDR1 is SGDLS and CDR2 is YYNGEE. This chain's CDR3 is CASNVVQGGPHTEAFF. In nucleotides, the CDR3 is TGTGCCAGCAACGTAGTACAGGGGGGACCTCACACTGAAGCTTTCTTT. Based on the CDR3 plus reference TRBV9 and TRBJ1-1, the full variable domain is DSGVTQTPKHLITATGQRVTLRCSPRSGDLSVYWYQQSLDQGLQFLIQYYNGEERAKGNILERFSAQQFPDLHSELNLSSLELGDSALYFCASNVVQGGPHTEAFFGQGTRLTVV.

The chain employs TRBV20-1 and TRBJ2-7; 7 nucleotides match TRBD2. The CDR3 covers 12 residues. Germline V gene data show CDR1 as DFQATT and CDR2 as SNEGSKA (reference sequence). V trimming: 6 bases; J trimming: 5 bases; junction bases outside the gene matches: 7. The CDR3 DNA sequence: TGCAGTGCAGAGCGGGATACGGACGAGCAGTACTTC. Protein: CSAERDTDEQYF.

The V and J genes are TRBV29-1 and TRBJ2-5; possible D gene TRBD2, 6 bases. V was trimmed by 3 bases and J by 4 bases, leaving 24 bases between them. The germline gives CDR1 SQVTM, CDR2 ANQGSEA. This CDR3 contains 17 residues. CDR3 sequence: CSVDGGMNRYSGETQYF. CDR3 nucleotide sequence: TGCAGCGTTGATGGGGGGATGAATCGGTACAGCGGAGAGACCCAGTACTTC.

This clonotype has a handful of counts. V usage is TRBV20-1 and J usage is TRBJ2-3; 8 nucleotides agree with TRBD2. The V gene end was trimmed by 0 bases and the J gene end by 2 bases; junction bases not matched to a gene: 10. There are 17 residues in the CDR3. CDR1 is DFQATT, CDR2 SNEGSKA, per germline (reference sequence). CDR3 coding DNA: TGCAGTGCTAGAGATAGTCTTACTAGCGGATACACAGATACGCAGTATTTT. Translation: CSARDSLTSGYTDTQYF.

This clonotype was seen once. The J gene is TRBJ1-6, the V gene TRBV28; D remains unclear. The CDR3 is made up of 13 amino acids. CDR1 is MDHEN and CDR2 is SYDVKM in the germline V gene. Trimming took 4 bases from V and 4 from J, leaving 5 bases between them. The CDR3 DNA reads TGTGCCAGCAGTTCCCAGTATAATTCACCCCTCCACTTT. Amino acids: CASSSQYNSPLHF.

This CDR3 is CSADLAGAKNIQYF. CDR3 coding DNA: TGCAGTGCTGACTTAGCGGGAGCCAAAAACATTCAGTACTTC. The J gene is TRBJ2-4, the V gene TRBV20-1, with 7 bases matching TRBD2. Per germline, CDR1 DFQATT and CDR2 SNEGSKA (reference sequence). Trimming cost V 5 bases and J 0 bases; bases outside gene matches: 4. The CDR3 sequence is 14 residues long.

This chain joins TRBV20-1 and TRBJ1-2, with D unresolved. V gave up 6 bases and J gave up 2 bases, with 13 bases separating them. The CDR3 spans 13 residues. Looked up from germline, CDR1 is DFQATT and CDR2 is SNEGSKA (reference sequence). The CDR3 sequence is CSAKDGKNYGYTF. CDR3 nucleotides: TGCAGTGCCAAGGACGGGAAGAACTATGGCTACACCTTC.

This sequence joins TRBV12-3 or TRBV12-4 and TRBJ1-1; D unresolved. The V and J ends lost 6 bases and 5 bases respectively, with 13 bases between them. This CDR3 region has 13 residues. CDR3 sequence reads: CASRFSDWTEAFF. In nucleotides, the CDR3 is TGTGCCAGCAGGTTTAGTGATTGGACTGAAGCTTTCTTT.

The chain combines TRBV11-2 with TRBJ2-1; weak D call: TRBD2 (5 bases). Trimming took 4 bases from V and 1 from J, leaving 11 bases between them. This CDR3 is built from 15 residues. Per germline, CDR1 SGHAT and CDR2 FQNNGV. As DNA, the CDR3 is TGTGCCAGCAGCTCCACGGCGGGTTCCTACAATGAGCAGTTCTTC. Protein product: CASSSTAGSYNEQFF.

The V and J genes are TRBV27 and TRBJ2-1; 11 bases match TRBD2. CDR3 size: 16 residues. The trim removed 5 bases at V and 5 bases at J, leaving 8 bases unmatched. The germline V gene encodes CDR1 MNHEY and CDR2 SMNVEV (reference sequence). The CDR3 DNA sequence: TGTGCCAGCAGTCCCCCTAGCGGGAGGAGAGACAATGAGCAGTTCTTC. It encodes CASSPPSGRRDNEQFF.

The genes are TRBV21-1 and TRBJ2-3; no DNA check was done on the table's D call, TRBD2. TRBV21-1 is a documented pseudogene. CDR3 length equals 17 residues. CDR3 coding DNA: TGTGCCAGCAGCAAAGCGAAGGACAGCGGACACACAGATACGCAGTATTTT. Translation: CASSKAKDSGHTDTQYF.

The sample holds many counts of this clonotype. The chain is built from TRBV29-1 and TRBJ2-7; TRBD2 matches 8 bases. J was trimmed by 0 bases and V by 5 bases; bases with no gene match: 3. Germline CDR1 reads SQVTM; CDR2 reads ANQGSEA. The length of the CDR3 is 13 residues. The CDR3 here is CSVRREASYEQYF. The CDR3 region has the DNA TGCAGCGTTAGGCGGGAGGCCTCCTACGAGCAGTACTTC.

This chain links TRBV28 with TRBJ2-1; D is unclear. With the DNA end fitting TRBJ2-7 better, the J assignment may be wrong. This CDR3 has 12 amino acids. CDR1 and CDR2 from the germline V gene are MDHEN and SYDVKM. As DNA, the CDR3 is TGTGCCAGCAGGATCCCCCCCTACGAGCAGTACTTC. Translated: CASRIPPYEQYF.

The chain is built from TRBV15 and TRBJ2-4; either TRBD1 or TRBD2 may fit D (5 bases each). V lost 8 bases and J lost 13, with 18 bases in between. The CDR3 is made up of 12 amino acids. Looked up from germline, CDR1 is LNHNV and CDR2 is YYDKDF (reference sequence). CDR3 in DNA: TGTGCCACCCGAATGGGGGACCGAATCCAGTACTTC. It translates to CATRMGDRIQYF. The entire variable domain, with the rest obtained from reference TRBV15 and TRBJ2-4, is as follows: DAMVIQNPRYQVTQFGKPVTLSCSQTLNHNVMYWYQQKSSQAPKLLFHYYDKDFNNEADTPDNFQSRRPNTSFCFLDIRSPGLGDTAMYLCATRMGDRIQYFGAGTRLSVL.

This clonotype was detected a few times. This chain links TRBV5-1 with TRBJ2-3; D may be TRBD1 or TRBD2 (5 bases each). The ends were cut back, 4 bases at V and 0 bases at J, with 9 bases in the middle. CDR1 and CDR2 (germline): SGHRS, YFSETQ. The length of the CDR3 is 14 residues. CDR3 sequence: CASSRDRSTDTQYF. Written as DNA, the CDR3 is TGCGCCAGCAGCAGGGACCGCAGCACAGATACGCAGTATTTT.

The chain carries TRBV20-1 and TRBJ2-7, with 7 nucleotides matching TRBD2. This CDR3 has 14 residues. Losses at the gene ends were 6 bases for V and 0 bases for J; bases not matched to a gene: 8. Looked up from germline, CDR1 is DFQATT and CDR2 is SNEGSKA (reference sequence). In DNA form, the CDR3 reads TGCAGTGCGCCCACTAGCGTTAGCTCCTACGAGCAGTACTTC. Protein: CSAPTSVSSYEQYF.

The chain recombines TRBV27 with TRBJ1-1, with D possibly TRBD1 on 5 matching bases. The germline CDR1 and CDR2 sequences are MNHEY and SMNVEV (reference sequence). V was pared by 1 base and J by 1 base, with 7 bases between. This CDR3 has 14 amino acids. The CDR3 DNA sequence: TGTGCCAGCAGTTTATATCAGGGGAACACTGAAGCTTTCTTT. It specifies CASSLYQGNTEAFF.

The chain uses TRBV5-1 and TRBJ2-5; D is ambiguous. This CDR3 is built from 13 residues. V gave up 5 bases and J gave up 2 bases, with 10 bases separating them. In germline, CDR1 is SGHRS, CDR2 YFSETQ. CDR3 sequence (DNA): TGCGCCAGCAGACCAGAACCTCAAGAGACCCAGTACTTC. Its protein product is CASRPEPQETQYF.

V and J are TRBV7-2 and TRBJ1-1, with 9 bases identical to TRBD1. The CDR3 extends over 17 amino acids. Germline CDR1 and CDR2: SGHTA and FQGNSA. With 7 bases clipped from V and 0 bases from J, the junction kept 12 bases outside the gene matches. CDR3 sequence (DNA): TGTGCCAGCACCGGGGACAGGGAATACCTAATGAACACTGAAGCTTTCTTT. Translated, it gives CASTGDREYLMNTEAFF. The full variable domain, its missing parts supplied by reference TRBV7-2 and TRBJ1-1, is GAGVSQSPSNKVTEKGKDVELRCDPISGHTALYWYRQSLGQGLEFLIYFQGNSAPDKSGLPSDRFSAERTGGSVSTLTIQRTQQEDSAVYLCASTGDREYLMNTEAFFGQGTRLTVV.

This clonotype was observed a few times. The gene calls are TRBV6-2 or TRBV6-3 and TRBJ2-4; 8 positions match TRBD2. The junction had 8 bases not matched to a gene; V was cut back by 0 bases and J by 13 bases. The germline CDR1 and CDR2 sequences are MNHEY and SVGEGT. This CDR3 spans 14 amino acids. In DNA form, the CDR3 reads TGTGCCAGCAGTTACTCCCCAGCACCTAGCGGGCAGTACTTC. The encoded protein is CASSYSPAPSGQYF.

Note on this clonotype: Sequence at one end of the junction differs from germline and may be a read error. The chain carries TRBV27 and TRBJ2-7; 8 bases align to TRBD1. Germline V lookup: CDR1 MNHEY, CDR2 SMNVEV (reference sequence). The CDR3 has 15 amino acids. The CDR3: CVSSFVQGGNYEQYF. CDR3 bases: TGTGTCAGCAGTTTCGTACAGGGGGGCAACTACGAGCAGTACTTC.